The table lists the clone carrying this T cell receptor beta chain with many counts. Its target is unknown. Losses at the gene ends were 6 bases for V and 8 bases for J; bases not matched to a gene: 12. The germline gives CDR1 SNHLY, CDR2 FYNNEI. This CDR3 is 14 amino acids long. Using RNA template, CDR3s of TCR alpha and beta were amplified with iRepertoire arm-PCR. TCRdb reanalysed the multiplex PCR reads using MiXCR and keeps one entry per CDR3 protein. The sample has around 180,000 distinct CDR3 sequences, more than 35% seen once. These data originate in a study of glioma-infiltrating T cells. Overall study results and limits: Tissue-blood divergence was below expectation in non-neoplastic patients, above in gliomas.

Sequenced input: glioma tissue, nonneoplastic brain tissue, or PBMCs (not recorded which). The TCR was taken from a human donor with low-grade glioma or glioblastoma, undergoing nonglioma brain surgery, or in good health (not recorded which). The rearrangement joins TRBV2 to TRBJ1-2; 7 positions agree with TRBD1. Here the CDR3 reads CASSVDRAAGGYTF. CDR3 sequence (DNA): TGTGCCAGCAGCGTTGACAGGGCAGCGGGAGGCTACACCTTC.